A selection of T cell receptor beta chains follows, all from one sample in a study of cytomegalovirus exposure and HLA in healthy donors. Sequenced by immunoSEQ multiplex PCR; TCRdb stores in-frame clones only, minus some. Seen here are hundreds of thousands of clones, roughly 73% observed once, and the top ten hold about 0.45%. The sequenced material came from PBMCs. The receptors come from a boy younger than 18 in good health and CMV-seronegative. CDR3s include the opening cysteine and the closing phenylalanine or tryptophan. A D gene is named only where the DNA matches it firmly. Size is omitted from some rows. Given values are once, few, many or a class for expanded clones.

D: TRBD1
J: TRBJ1-6
size: -
V: TRBV27
length: 15
CDR3: CASSLFDRENSPLHF
DNA: TGTGCCAGCAGTTTATTTGACAGGGAGAATTCACCCCTCCACTTT

D: -
J: TRBJ1-1
size: -
V: TRBV7-8
length: 14
CDR3: CASSLGGRNTEAFF
DNA: TGTGCCAGCAGCTTAGGGGGGCGGAACACTGAAGCTTTCTTT

D: -
J: TRBJ1-1
size: -
V: TRBV18
length: 15
CDR3: CASSEREATQAEAFF
DNA: TGTGCCAGCTCGGAAAGGGAGGCCACTCAGGCTGAAGCTTTCTTT

D: -
J: TRBJ1-5
size: once
V: TRBV30
length: 15
CDR3: CAWSDPQYSNQPQHF
DNA: TGTGCCTGGAGTGACCCACAGTATAGCAATCAGCCCCAGCATTTT

D: -
J: TRBJ1-6
size: -
V: TRBV27
length: 14
CDR3: CASSPIRDNSPLHF
DNA: TGTGCCAGCAGCCCCATAAGAGATAATTCACCCCTCCACTTT

D: -
J: TRBJ2-1
size: -
V: TRBV4-2
length: 13
CDR3: CASSQELHNEQFF
DNA: TGTGCCAGCAGCCAAGAACTACACAATGAGCAGTTCTTC

D: TRBD1
J: TRBJ1-2
size: -
V: TRBV29-1
length: 13
CDR3: CSVTLDRGHGYTF
DNA: TGCAGCGTAACCTTGGACAGGGGGCATGGCTACACCTTC

D: -
J: TRBJ1-5
size: once
V: TRBV6-5
length: 15
CDR3: CASSPRAGWGQPQHF
DNA: TGTGCCAGCAGCCCGAGGGCAGGCTGGGGTCAGCCCCAGCATTTT

D: TRBD1
J: TRBJ2-4
size: once
V: TRBV5-1
length: 15
CDR3: CASSDPQGAENIQYF
DNA: TGCGCCAGCAGCGACCCGCAGGGGGCAGAAAACATTCAGTACTTC

D: -
J: TRBJ2-7
size: -
V: TRBV27
length: 14
CDR3: CASSLQGGLAEQYF
DNA: TGTGCCAGCAGTTTACAGGGGGGCCTTGCCGAGCAGTACTTC

D: TRBD1
J: TRBJ1-1
size: -
V: TRBV5-1
length: 16
CDR3: CASSFGTGRENTEAFF
DNA: TGCGCCAGCAGCTTTGGGACAGGGAGAGAAAACACTGAAGCTTTCTTT

D: -
J: TRBJ2-3
size: -
V: TRBV5-4
length: 13
CDR3: CASSLVSTDTQYF
DNA: TGTGCCAGCAGTCTAGTTAGCACAGATACGCAGTATTTT

D: TRBD1
J: TRBJ1-3
size: -
V: TRBV2
length: 15
CDR3: CASSDAGGRRNTIYF
DNA: TGTGCCAGCAGCGATGCAGGGGGCAGGAGGAACACCATATATTTT

D: TRBD2
J: TRBJ2-1
size: -
V: TRBV7-9
length: 16
CDR3: CASSQLVTSGNNEQFF
DNA: TGTGCCAGCAGCCAGCTGGTGACTAGCGGAAACAATGAGCAGTTCTTC

D: -
J: TRBJ2-3
size: -
V: TRBV30
length: 12
CDR3: CAWSVLSDTQYF
DNA: TGTGCCTGGAGTGTACTCTCAGATACGCAGTATTTT

D: TRBD1
J: TRBJ1-5
size: -
V: TRBV5-1
length: 14
CDR3: CASSPGTANQPQHF
DNA: TGCGCCAGCAGCCCTGGGACAGCGAATCAGCCCCAGCATTTT

D: -
J: TRBJ1-2
size: once
V: TRBV10-3
length: 14
CDR3: CAITHGTPNYGYTF
DNA: TGTGCCATCACTCACGGGACACCTAACTATGGCTACACCTTC

D: -
J: TRBJ1-4
size: -
V: TRBV30
length: 13
CDR3: CAWSGAEQEKLFF
DNA: TGTGCCTGGAGTGGGGCCGAACAGGAAAAACTGTTTTTT

D: -
J: TRBJ2-4
size: -
V: TRBV5-4
length: 15
CDR3: CASSLRREAKNIQYF
DNA: TGTGCCAGCAGCTTGCGGAGGGAGGCCAAAAACATTCAGTACTTC

D: TRBD1
J: TRBJ2-5
size: -
V: TRBV29-1
length: 15
CDR3: CSVEVTGTGQETQYF
DNA: TGCAGCGTTGAGGTCACTGGGACAGGACAAGAGACCCAGTACTTC

D: TRBD1
J: TRBJ1-3
size: -
V: TRBV7-8
length: 16
CDR3: CASSANRGLGGNTIYF
DNA: TGTGCCAGCAGCGCTAACAGGGGGCTCGGTGGAAACACCATATATTTT

D: -
J: TRBJ1-2
size: -
V: TRBV19
length: 14
CDR3: CASTQRQYNYGYTF
DNA: TGTGCCAGTACCCAACGACAGTATAACTATGGCTACACCTTC

D: TRBD1
J: TRBJ2-7
size: -
V: TRBV12-5
length: 13
CDR3: CASGSGTGYEQYF
DNA: TGTGCTAGTGGTTCCGGGACAGGGTACGAGCAGTACTTC

D: -
J: TRBJ1-2
size: -
V: TRBV7-9
length: 16
CDR3: CASSLAQGRYNYGYTF
DNA: TGTGCCAGCAGCTTAGCGCAGGGAAGGTACAACTATGGCTACACCTTC

D: TRBD1
J: TRBJ2-5
size: -
V: TRBV4-1
length: 16
CDR3: CASSLAGQGISETQYF
DNA: TGCGCCAGCAGCCTAGCGGGACAGGGGATCTCAGAGACCCAGTACTTC

D: -
J: TRBJ2-2
size: once
V: TRBV5-1
length: 16
CDR3: CASSLDTSGATGELFF
DNA: TGCGCCAGCAGCTTGGACACTAGTGGAGCTACCGGGGAGCTGTTTTTT

D: TRBD2
J: TRBJ2-3
size: -
V: TRBV9
length: 15
CDR3: CASSVSGGARDTQYF
DNA: TGTGCCAGCAGCGTTAGCGGGGGGGCCCGGGATACGCAGTATTTT

D: -
J: TRBJ2-7
size: -
V: TRBV27
length: 14
CDR3: CASSADTHSYEQYF
DNA: TGTGCCAGCAGTGCTGACACCCACTCCTACGAGCAGTACTTC

D: TRBD2
J: TRBJ2-1
size: -
V: TRBV10-1
length: 14
CDR3: CASSAAGEGNEQFF
DNA: TGCGCCAGCAGTGCAGCGGGAGAAGGAAATGAGCAGTTCTTC

D: -
J: TRBJ2-2
size: -
V: TRBV5-1
length: 12
CDR3: CASSFRGGELFF
DNA: TGCGCCAGCAGCTTCCGGGGCGGGGAGCTGTTTTTT

D: TRBD2
J: TRBJ2-3
size: -
V: TRBV11-2
length: 17
CDR3: CASSFLRSGGATDTQYF
DNA: TGTGCCAGCAGCTTTCTTCGTTCGGGGGGGGCAACAGATACGCAGTATTTT

D: -
J: TRBJ2-7
size: -
V: TRBV1
length: 18
CDR3: CTSSQEERGQGPSYEQYF
DNA: TGCACCAGCAGCCAAGAAGAGAGGGGACAGGGTCCGTCCTACGAGCAGTACTTC

D: -
J: TRBJ2-5
size: -
V: TRBV6-1
length: 13
CDR3: CASSATLRETQYF
DNA: TGTGCCAGCAGTGCGACTTTACGAGAGACCCAGTACTTC

D: TRBD1
J: TRBJ2-6
size: few
V: TRBV27
length: 17
CDR3: CASSFRTGELGANVLTF
DNA: TGTGCCAGCAGTTTTAGGACAGGGGAACTTGGGGCCAACGTCCTGACTTTC

D: TRBD1
J: TRBJ1-5
size: once
V: TRBV2
length: 14
CDR3: CASQQGYSNQPQHF
DNA: TGTGCCAGCCAACAGGGGTATAGCAATCAGCCCCAGCATTTT

D: -
J: TRBJ2-7
size: -
V: TRBV20-1
length: 11
CDR3: CSVQIAREQYF
DNA: TGCAGTGTTCAGATAGCCCGCGAGCAGTACTTC

D: TRBD2
J: TRBJ2-7
size: -
V: TRBV7-9
length: 15
CDR3: CASSLGGLAEIPEYF
DNA: TGTGCCAGCAGCTTGGGGGGACTAGCGGAGATACCTGAGTACTTC

D: TRBD2
J: TRBJ2-7
size: -
V: TRBV13
length: 15
CDR3: CASSKTGGPDYEQYF
DNA: TGTGCCAGCAGCAAGACGGGGGGGCCTGACTACGAGCAGTACTTC

D: -
J: TRBJ1-4
size: -
V: TRBV7-2
length: 14
CDR3: CASSLDAHTEKLFF
DNA: TGTGCCAGCAGCTTAGACGCACACACGGAAAAACTGTTTTTT

D: -
J: TRBJ2-5
size: -
V: TRBV5-1
length: 15
CDR3: CASSLAPGNQETQYF
DNA: TGCGCCAGCAGCTTGGCCCCCGGGAACCAAGAGACCCAGTACTTC

D: TRBD1
J: TRBJ2-1
size: -
V: TRBV27
length: 15
CDR3: CASSDRDRRDNEQFF
DNA: TGTGCCAGCAGTGACCGGGACAGACGGGACAATGAGCAGTTCTTC

D: TRBD1
J: TRBJ1-1
size: -
V: TRBV13
length: 18
CDR3: CASSRPSTGAIGNTEAFF
DNA: TGTGCCAGCAGCCGACCGTCCACAGGGGCGATAGGGAACACTGAAGCTTTCTTT